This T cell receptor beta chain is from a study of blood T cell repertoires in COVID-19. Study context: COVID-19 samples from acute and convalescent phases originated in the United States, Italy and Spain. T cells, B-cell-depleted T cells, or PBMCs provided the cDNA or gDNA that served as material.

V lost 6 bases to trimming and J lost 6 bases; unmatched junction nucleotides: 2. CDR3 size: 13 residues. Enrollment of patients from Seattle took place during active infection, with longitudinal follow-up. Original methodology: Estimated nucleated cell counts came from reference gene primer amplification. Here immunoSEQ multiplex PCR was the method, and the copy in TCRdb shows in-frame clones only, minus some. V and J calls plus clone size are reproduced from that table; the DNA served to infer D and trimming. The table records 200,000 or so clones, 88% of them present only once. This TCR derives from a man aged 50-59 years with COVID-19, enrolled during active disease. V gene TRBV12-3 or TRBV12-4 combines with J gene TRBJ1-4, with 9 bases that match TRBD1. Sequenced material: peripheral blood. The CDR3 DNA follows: TGTGCCAGCAGACAGGGGGCGGATGAAAAACTGTTTTTT. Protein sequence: CASRQGADEKLFF.